Below, one T cell receptor (beta chain) is given with its context. From germline, CDR1 is LNHDA and CDR2 SQIVND (reference sequence). This CDR3 is 14 amino acids long. The V gene lost 3 bases and the J gene lost 2 bases, with 11 bases spanning the gap. Treatment of the sample: around 19 received Ad26.COV2.S at low or high dose, single or two shots; about 5 received placebo; per-sample allocation not given. Sampling occurred on day 63 after the first vaccine or placebo injection. These data are taken from a study of Ad26.COV2.S vaccination and SARS-CoV-2 variants. Some clones are missing from TCRdb's copy, which holds only in-frame ones; the method was immunoSEQ multiplex PCR. The table records about 480,000 clones, around 85% of them present only once.

The V gene is TRBV19, the J gene TRBJ2-7, with D uncertain. The receptor was derived from a person aged 18-65 years who received the Ad26.COV2.S COVID-19 vaccine or a placebo. The sample here was peripheral blood, taken in a trial of Ad26.COV2.S vaccine versus placebo. CDR3 sequence (DNA): TGTGCCAGTAGTATGTGGGCAGATGCCTACGAGCAGTACTTC. The encoded protein is CASSMWADAYEQYF.